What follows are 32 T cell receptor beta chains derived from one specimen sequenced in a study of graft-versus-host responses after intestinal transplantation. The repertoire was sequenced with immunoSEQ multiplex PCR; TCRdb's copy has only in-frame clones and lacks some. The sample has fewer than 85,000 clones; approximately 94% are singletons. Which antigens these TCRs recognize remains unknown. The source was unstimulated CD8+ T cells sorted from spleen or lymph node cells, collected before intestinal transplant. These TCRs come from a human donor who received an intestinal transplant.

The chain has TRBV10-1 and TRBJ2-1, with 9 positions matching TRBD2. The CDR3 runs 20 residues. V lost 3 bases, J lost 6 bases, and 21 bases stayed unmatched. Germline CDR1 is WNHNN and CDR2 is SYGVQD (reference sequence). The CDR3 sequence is CASSDSYLLAGSTDSNEQFF. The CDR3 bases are TGCGCCAGCAGTGATTCTTACCTCCTAGCGGGATCCACAGACAGCAATGAGCAGTTCTTC.

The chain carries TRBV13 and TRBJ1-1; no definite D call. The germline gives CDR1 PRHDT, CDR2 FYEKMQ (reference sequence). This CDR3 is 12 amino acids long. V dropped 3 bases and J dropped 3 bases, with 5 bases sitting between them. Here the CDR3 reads CASSLEDTEAFF. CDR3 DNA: TGTGCCAGCAGCTTGGAGGACACTGAAGCTTTCTTT.

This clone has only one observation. The DNA for the CDR3 is TGTGCCAGTAGTATAGTAGGGACAGGTGACTATGGCTACACCTTC. Protein: CASSIVGTGDYGYTF. The J gene is TRBJ1-2, the V gene TRBV19, with TRBD1 matching over 8 bases. Per germline, CDR1 LNHDA and CDR2 SQIVND (reference sequence). This CDR3 spans 15 amino acids. Losses at the gene ends were 1 base for V and 3 bases for J; bases not matched to a gene: 4.

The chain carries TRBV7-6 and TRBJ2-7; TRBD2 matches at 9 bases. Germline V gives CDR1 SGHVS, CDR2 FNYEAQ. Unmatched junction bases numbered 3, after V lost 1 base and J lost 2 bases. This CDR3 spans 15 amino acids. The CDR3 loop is CASSLEPSGAYEQYF. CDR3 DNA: TGTGCCAGCAGCTTAGAGCCTAGCGGGGCCTACGAGCAGTACTTC.

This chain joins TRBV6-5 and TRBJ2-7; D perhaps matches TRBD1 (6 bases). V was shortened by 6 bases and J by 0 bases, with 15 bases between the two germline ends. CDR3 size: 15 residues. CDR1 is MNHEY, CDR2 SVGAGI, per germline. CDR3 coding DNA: TGTGCCAGCAGCCGCGCAAGAGGGGGCTCCTACGAGCAGTACTTC. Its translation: CASSRARGGSYEQYF.

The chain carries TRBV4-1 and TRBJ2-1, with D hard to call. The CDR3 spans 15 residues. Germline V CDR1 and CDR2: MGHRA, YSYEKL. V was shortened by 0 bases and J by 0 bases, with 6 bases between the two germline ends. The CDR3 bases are TGCGCCAGCAGCCAAGATTTGGGCTCCTACAATGAGCAGTTCTTC. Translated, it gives CASSQDLGSYNEQFF.

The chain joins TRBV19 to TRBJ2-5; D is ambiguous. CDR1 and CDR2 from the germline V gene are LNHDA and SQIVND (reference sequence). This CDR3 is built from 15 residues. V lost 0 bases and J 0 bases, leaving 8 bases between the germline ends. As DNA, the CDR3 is TGTGCCAGTAGTATAGATATAGACTACCAAGAGACCCAGTACTTC. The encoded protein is CASSIDIDYQETQYF.

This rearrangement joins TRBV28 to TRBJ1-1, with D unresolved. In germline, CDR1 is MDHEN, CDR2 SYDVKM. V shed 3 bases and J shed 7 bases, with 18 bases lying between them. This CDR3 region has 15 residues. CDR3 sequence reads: CASSFFGAQIVEAFF. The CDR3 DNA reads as TGTGCCAGCAGTTTTTTCGGTGCCCAGATCGTTGAAGCTTTCTTT.

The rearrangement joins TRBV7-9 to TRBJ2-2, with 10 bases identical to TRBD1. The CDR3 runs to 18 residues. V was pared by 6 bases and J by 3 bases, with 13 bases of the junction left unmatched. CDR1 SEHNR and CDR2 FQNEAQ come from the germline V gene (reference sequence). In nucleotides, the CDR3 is TGTGCCAGCAGACTTCAACCGGGACAGGGGCCCGACACCGGGGAGCTGTTTTTT. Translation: CASRLQPGQGPDTGELFF.

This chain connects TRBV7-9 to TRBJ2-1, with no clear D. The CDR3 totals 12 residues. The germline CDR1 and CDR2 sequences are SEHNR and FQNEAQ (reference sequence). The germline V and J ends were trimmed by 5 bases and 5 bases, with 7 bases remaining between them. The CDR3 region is CASSPGHNEQFF. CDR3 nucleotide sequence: TGTGCCAGCAGCCCCGGACACAATGAGCAGTTCTTC.

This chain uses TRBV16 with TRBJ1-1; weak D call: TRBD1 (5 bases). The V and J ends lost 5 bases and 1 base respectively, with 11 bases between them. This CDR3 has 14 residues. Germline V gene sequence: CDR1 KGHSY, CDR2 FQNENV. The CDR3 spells CASSSTGGNTEAFF. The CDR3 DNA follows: TGTGCCAGCAGCTCCACGGGGGGGAACACTGAAGCTTTCTTT.

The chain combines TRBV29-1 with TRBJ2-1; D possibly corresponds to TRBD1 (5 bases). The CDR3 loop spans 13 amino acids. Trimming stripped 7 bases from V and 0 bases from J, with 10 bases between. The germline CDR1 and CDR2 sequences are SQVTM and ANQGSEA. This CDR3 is CSDLTASYNEQFF. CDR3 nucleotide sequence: TGCAGCGATCTGACAGCCTCCTACAATGAGCAGTTCTTC.

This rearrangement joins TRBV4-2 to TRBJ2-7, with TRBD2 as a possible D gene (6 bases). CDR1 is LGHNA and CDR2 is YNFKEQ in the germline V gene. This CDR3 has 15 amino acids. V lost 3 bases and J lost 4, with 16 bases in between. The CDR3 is CASSHAGTEFYEQYF. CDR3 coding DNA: TGTGCCAGCAGCCACGCGGGGACTGAATTTTACGAGCAGTACTTC.

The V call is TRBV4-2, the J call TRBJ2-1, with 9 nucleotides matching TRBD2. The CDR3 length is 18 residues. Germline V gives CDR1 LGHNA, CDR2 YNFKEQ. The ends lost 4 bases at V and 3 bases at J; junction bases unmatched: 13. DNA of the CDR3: TGTGCCAGCAGCCGTTTTAGACCCGGACTAGCGTACTACAATGAGCAGTTCTTC. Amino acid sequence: CASSRFRPGLAYYNEQFF.

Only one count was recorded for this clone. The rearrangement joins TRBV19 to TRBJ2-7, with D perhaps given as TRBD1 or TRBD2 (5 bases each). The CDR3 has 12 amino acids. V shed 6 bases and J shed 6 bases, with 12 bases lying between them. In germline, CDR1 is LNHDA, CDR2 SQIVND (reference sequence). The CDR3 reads CASRNGASEQYF. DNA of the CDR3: TGTGCCAGTAGAAACGGGGCTTCCGAGCAGTACTTC. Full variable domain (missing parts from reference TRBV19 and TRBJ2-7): DGGITQSPKYLFRKEGQNVTLSCEQNLNHDAMYWYRQDPGQGLRLIYYSQIVNDFQKGDIAEGYSVSREKKESFPLTVTSAQKNPTAFYLCASRNGASEQYFGPGTRLTVT.

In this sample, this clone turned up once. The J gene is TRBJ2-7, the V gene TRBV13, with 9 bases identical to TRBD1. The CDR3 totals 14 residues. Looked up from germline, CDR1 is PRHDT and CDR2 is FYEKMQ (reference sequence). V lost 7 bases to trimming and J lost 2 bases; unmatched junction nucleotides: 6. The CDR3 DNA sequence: TGTGCCAGCACCAGCGGACAGGGGACCTACGAGCAGTACTTC. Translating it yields CASTSGQGTYEQYF.

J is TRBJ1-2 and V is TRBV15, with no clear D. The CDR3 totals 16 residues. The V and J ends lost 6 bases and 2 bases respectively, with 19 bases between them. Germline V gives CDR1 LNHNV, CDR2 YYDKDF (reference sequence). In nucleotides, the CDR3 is TGTGCCACCAGGAATGGAGGCCACCCCTTAAACTATGGCTACACCTTC. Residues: CATRNGGHPLNYGYTF.

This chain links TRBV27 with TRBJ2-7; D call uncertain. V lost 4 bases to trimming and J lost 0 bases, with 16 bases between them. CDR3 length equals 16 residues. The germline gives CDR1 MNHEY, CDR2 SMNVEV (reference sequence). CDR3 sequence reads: CASSSSRLTYSYEQYF. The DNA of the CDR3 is TGTGCCAGCAGTTCCTCCCGGTTGACATACTCCTACGAGCAGTACTTC.

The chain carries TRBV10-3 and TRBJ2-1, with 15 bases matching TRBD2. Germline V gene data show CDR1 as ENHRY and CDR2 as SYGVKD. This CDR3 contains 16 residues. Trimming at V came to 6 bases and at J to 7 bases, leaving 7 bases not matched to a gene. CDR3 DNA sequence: TGTGCCATCAGCCCCGGGACTAGCGGGAGGTCTAATGAGCAGTTCTTC. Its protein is CAISPGTSGRSNEQFF.

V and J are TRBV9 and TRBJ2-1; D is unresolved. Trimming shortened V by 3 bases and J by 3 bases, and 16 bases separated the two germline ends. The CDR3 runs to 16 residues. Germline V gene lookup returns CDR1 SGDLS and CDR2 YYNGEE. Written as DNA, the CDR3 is TGTGCCAGCAGCGCTGGCCCCCGAGTTGACTACAATGAGCAGTTCTTC. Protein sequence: CASSAGPRVDYNEQFF.

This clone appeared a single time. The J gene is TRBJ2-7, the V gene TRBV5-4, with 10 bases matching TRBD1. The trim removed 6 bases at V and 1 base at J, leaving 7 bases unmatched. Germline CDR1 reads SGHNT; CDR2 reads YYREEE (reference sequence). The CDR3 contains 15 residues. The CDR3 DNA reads TGTGCCAGCAATATCGGGACAGGGGAATCCTACGAGCAGTACTTC. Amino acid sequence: CASNIGTGESYEQYF. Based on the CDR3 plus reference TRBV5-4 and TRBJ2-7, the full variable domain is ETGVTQSPTHLIKTRGQQVTLRCSSQSGHNTVSWYQQALGQGPQFIFQYYREEENGRGNFPPRFSGLQFPNYSSELNVNALELDDSALYLCASNIGTGESYEQYFGPGTRLTVT.

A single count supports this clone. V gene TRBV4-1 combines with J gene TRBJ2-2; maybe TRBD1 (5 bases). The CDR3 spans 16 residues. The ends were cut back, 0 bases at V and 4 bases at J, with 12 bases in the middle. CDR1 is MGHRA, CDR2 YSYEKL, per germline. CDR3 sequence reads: CASSQDRNRITGELFF. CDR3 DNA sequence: TGCGCCAGCAGCCAAGATCGGAACAGGATCACCGGGGAGCTGTTTTTT.

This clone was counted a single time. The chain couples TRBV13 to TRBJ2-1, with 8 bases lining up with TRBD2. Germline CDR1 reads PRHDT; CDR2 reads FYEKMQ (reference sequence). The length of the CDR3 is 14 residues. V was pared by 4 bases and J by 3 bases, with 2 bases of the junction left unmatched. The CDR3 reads CASSSSGYYNEQFF. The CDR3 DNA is TGTGCCAGCAGCTCTAGCGGGTACTACAATGAGCAGTTCTTC.

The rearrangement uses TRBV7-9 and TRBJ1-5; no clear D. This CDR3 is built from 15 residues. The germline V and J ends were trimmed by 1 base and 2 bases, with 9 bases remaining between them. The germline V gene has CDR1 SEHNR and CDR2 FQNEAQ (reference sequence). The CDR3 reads CASSLGTDGNQPQHF. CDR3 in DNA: TGTGCCAGCAGCTTAGGGACGGACGGCAATCAGCCCCAGCATTTT.

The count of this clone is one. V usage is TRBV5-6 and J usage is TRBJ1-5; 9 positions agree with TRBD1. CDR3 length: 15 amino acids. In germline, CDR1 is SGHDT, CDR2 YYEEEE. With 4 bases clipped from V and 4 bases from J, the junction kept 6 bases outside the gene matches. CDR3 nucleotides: TGTGCCAGCAGCGAACAGGGGGCCGCAAATCAGCCCCAGCATTTT. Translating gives CASSEQGAANQPQHF.

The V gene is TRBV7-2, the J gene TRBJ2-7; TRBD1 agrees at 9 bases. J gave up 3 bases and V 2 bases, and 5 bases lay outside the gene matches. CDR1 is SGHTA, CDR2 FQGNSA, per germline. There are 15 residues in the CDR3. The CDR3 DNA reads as TGTGCCAGCAGCTTAACAGGGGGCCTACTCTACGAGCAGTACTTC. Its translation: CASSLTGGLLYEQYF.

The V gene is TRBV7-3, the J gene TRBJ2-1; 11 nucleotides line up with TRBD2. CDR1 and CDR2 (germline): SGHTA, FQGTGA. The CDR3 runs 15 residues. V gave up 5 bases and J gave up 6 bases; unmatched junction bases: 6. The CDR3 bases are TGTGCCAGCAGCGCTCTAGCGGGAGGCCTCAATGAGCAGTTCTTC. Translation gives CASSALAGGLNEQFF.

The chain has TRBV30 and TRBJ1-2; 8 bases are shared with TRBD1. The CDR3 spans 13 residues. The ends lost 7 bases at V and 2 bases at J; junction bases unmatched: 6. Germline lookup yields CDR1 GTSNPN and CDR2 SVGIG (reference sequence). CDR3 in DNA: TGTGCCTCCTTTAGACAGGGGAACTATGGCTACACCTTC. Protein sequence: CASFRQGNYGYTF.

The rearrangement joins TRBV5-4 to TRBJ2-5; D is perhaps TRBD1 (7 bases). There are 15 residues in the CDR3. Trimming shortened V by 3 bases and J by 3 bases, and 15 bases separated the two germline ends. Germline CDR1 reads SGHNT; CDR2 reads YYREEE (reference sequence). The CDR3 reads CASSSGGGTEETQYF. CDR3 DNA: TGTGCCAGCAGCTCCGGTGGCGGGACAGAAGAGACCCAGTACTTC.

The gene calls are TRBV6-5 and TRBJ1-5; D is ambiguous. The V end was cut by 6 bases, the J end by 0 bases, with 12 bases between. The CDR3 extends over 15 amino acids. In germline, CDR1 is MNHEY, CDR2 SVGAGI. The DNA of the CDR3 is TGTGCCAGCAGCCCCGACCGTTATAGCAATCAGCCCCAGCATTTT. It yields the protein CASSPDRYSNQPQHF.

The CDR3 is CASSMPILKTWNQPQHF. CDR3 DNA sequence: TGTGCCAGTAGTATGCCGATTTTAAAAACTTGGAATCAGCCCCAGCATTTT. The chain joins TRBV19 to TRBJ1-5; no clear D gene. The CDR3 has 17 amino acids. The V end lost 3 bases, the J end lost 4 bases, and 19 bases lay between the germline ends. Germline V lookup: CDR1 LNHDA, CDR2 SQIVND (reference sequence).

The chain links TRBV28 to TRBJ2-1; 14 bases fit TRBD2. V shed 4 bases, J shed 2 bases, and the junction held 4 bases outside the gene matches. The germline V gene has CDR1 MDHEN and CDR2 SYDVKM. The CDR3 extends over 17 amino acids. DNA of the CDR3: TGTGCCAGCAGTTCCAGACTAGCGGGAGGGCCCTACAATGAGCAGTTCTTC. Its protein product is CASSSRLAGGPYNEQFF.